This entry concerns a single T cell receptor beta chain. Its antigen is unknown. No quality values exist for individual bases; no much larger clone is one base distant. The data derive from a study of T cell repertoires in cytomegalovirus infection (dated by TCRdb to between 2018 and 2021). Looking at the study overall: Alongside well-studied HLA-B-restricted epitopes, the peptide stimulations were aimed at recently identified HLA-C-restricted CMV epitopes, whose presentation resists viral immunomodulation. Donor HLA type was relevant to the analysis, because carriage of CMV infection together with the matching HLA type was indicated by public TCR beta signatures.

The treatment or condition label for this specimen denotes: in vitro stimulation with specific CMV peptide epitopes to enrich CMV-specific T cells. Sequencer: Illumina HiSeq 1500. TCRdb applied fastp at Q25 and MiXCR to the public reads, then kept only in-frame beta chains. When rows share a CDR3 protein, they turn into one entry using the most common DNA and genes. This sample lists about half a million distinct CDR3 sequences; roughly 34% were detected once. The top ten clones comprise 17% of the sample. Study-wide conclusions, independent of this receptor: The ex vivo response was dominated by HLA-C-restricted CMV-specific TCR beta clonotypes, and the single most frequent clonotype in two of eight donors was supplied by these HLA-C-restricted clonotypes. Carriers of CMV infection plus the relevant HLA type were discriminated by the cumulative frequency of public TCR beta family members in the study cohort and in an independent roughly 380-donor cohort.

The sample consisted of cultured PBMCs, taken from culture after CMV antigen stimulation. The TCR was taken from a human donor in good health (CMV status not recorded). Some clones in this sample may be carry-over from other donors' samples.

The CDR3 protein sequence reads: CASSLTGGRVTGELFF. The sequenced DNA: TGTGCCAGCAGCTTAACTGGCGGGAGGGTCACCGGGGAGCTGTTTTTT. The rearrangement joined TRBV7-2 to TRBJ2-2, with TRBD2 matching 9 junction bases. The CDR3 has 16 amino acids, counting the end cysteine and phenylalanine. The sequence is cut down to CDR3 DNA, 48 bases in frame from base 1. Here V drops 2 bases and J drops 4 bases, and the junction holds 5 bases not matched to any gene. The germline V gene gives CDR1 as SGHTA and CDR2 as FQGNSA. Where the CDR3 stops, the reference TRBV7-2 and TRBJ2-2 genes take over; the full variable domain is GAGVSQSPSNKVTEKGKDVELRCDPISGHTALYWYRQSLGQGLEFLIYFQGNSAPDKSGLPSDRFSAERTGGSVSTLTIQRTQQEDSAVYLCASSLTGGRVTGELFFGEGSRLTVL.